This T cell receptor beta chain was sequenced during a study of cytomegalovirus exposure and HLA in healthy donors (dated by TCRdb to about 2017). About the study as a whole: An earlier analysis of roughly 610 of the donors reported 250 to 350 Gb of sequence data and some 110 million unique TCR beta sequences obtained from roughly 170 million T cells. The later analysis used no new phenotypic data to find candidate immune exposures, relying instead on TCR beta sequences and their occurrence across donors. To study patterns of TCR occurrence, a later analysis re-analyzed previously published TCR beta repertoires from under 750 donors and added high-resolution HLA genotyping. Of the 300 to 500 genotyped donors, 75% to 85% were placed in the genetic ancestry cluster associated with self-reported Caucasian donors. The aim of the study was to test whether cataloging public T cell receptors could identify signatures of past pathogen exposure. Every discovery cohort repertoire had been produced on one sequencing platform. In an earlier analysis of roughly 580 of the donors, high-throughput TCR beta sequencing was used to judge whether each TCR beta V gene segment behaved as functional or pseudogenic. Across approximately 400 genotyped donors of the cohort, an average of roughly 200,000 unique TCR beta nucleotide sequences per donor were sequenced, and 15% to 20% of those sequences were non-productive. The number of donors typed differed by locus, with roughly 629-640 for A, B, C, DRB1 and DQB1, roughly 520 for DQA1, about 610 for DPA1, and 450 to 480 for DPB1. The T cell repertoires of 550 to 850 subjects were profiled by immunosequencing and related to cytomegalovirus serostatus. A later genetic analysis took genome-wide SNP genotypes for about 55% of the 666 donors and used that subset as a discovery cohort. HLA typing covered class I and class II loci at four-digit resolution. High-throughput TCR immunosequencing, statistical association of individual TCRs with disease status, and machine learning were combined to predict cytomegalovirus infection status. Donor age, sex, ethnicity and CMV serostatus were compiled together with the repertoire data. Besides the first cohort of under 700 subjects, a separate validation cohort made up of 90 to 150 different subjects was used. Several DR-DQ haplotypes were treated as single units for association and clustering because of strong linkage in the cohort. An early release that covered several hundred HLA-typed donors contained approximately 300 gigabases of sequencing data and around 85 million unique TCR sequences. Here is what the overall study found, with its caveats: Linkage disequilibrium might explain the correlated functional status among segregating V segments, but an unknown experimental factor could not be excluded. In a later analysis, most CMV-associated TCR beta chains were found to appear HLA-restricted, with HLA associations seemingly driven largely by CMV exposure. The cohort was sequenced for TCR beta chains only, and without alpha or paired-chain data the features that could be detected were limited. Sequencing depth was assumed to be roughly uniform across donors in the presence/absence analyses, though that assumption may not hold. In vitro tests confirmed that a few of the cytomegalovirus-associated TCR beta chains recognize cytomegalovirus antigens. Across donors, most TCR sequences were observed very rarely, whereas some public TCRs were present in many individuals. Because counts were too low, about 18 rarely observed V segments, including chromosome 9 orphons, were excluded from the earlier analysis of 587 of the donors. CMV serostatus was the only immune exposure information available for the cohort. A later analysis reported that several top co-occurrence clusters appeared linked to parvovirus B19, influenza, CMV and Epstein-Barr virus. A further reported finding was that TCR beta sequences accurately predicted the HLA-A and HLA-B alleles for most subjects in the first cohort. Specific HLA alleles were associated with 15,000 to 20,000 TCR beta sequences at a false discovery rate of 0.05 in a later analysis. Because HLA typing was unavailable for some donors at each locus, only the typed subset was used in association tests. In a later analysis, HLA-associated TCR beta chains were found to be more clonally expanded and to have lower generation probabilities than equally common non-associated chains. The study listed 150 to 200 TCR beta chains as associated with cytomegalovirus. Because the 87-base-pair reads could not distinguish some IMGT-functional V segments, including TRBV6-2 and TRBV6-3, those segments were excluded. V-gene and J-gene trimming of TCR beta chains was associated with a missense DCLRE1C variant in a later genetic analysis, and the association was replicated in an independent cohort. When HLA alleles, especially DR and DQ, strongly co-occurred, TCR associations were difficult to assign to individual alleles. The sequencing pipeline was judged likely to have produced a cluster of highly shared sequence variants as a technical artifact. The classifier was reported to diagnose cytomegalovirus status with high specificity and sensitivity in both the original and validation cohorts. An earlier analysis of some 590 of the donors showed that most TCR beta V segments appeared in productive rearrangements either about 87% or about 30% of the time, which broadly matched IMGT annotations. In a later analysis, the rate of TCR association differed among HLA loci, with DRB1 alleles having the most associated TCRs and HLA-C alleles having the fewest. It was suggested by the authors that the approach could potentially be generalized to other disease states and immunological phenotypes. According to a later genetic analysis, donors in an Asian-associated ancestry cluster had fewer N-insertions in productive TCRs than the roughly 670-donor mean.

Preparation of the library involved the immunoSEQ multiplex PCR assay. The multiplex PCR relied on a mix of 60 forward primers for TCR Vbeta segments and 13 reverse primers for TCR Jbeta segments. The CDR3 region of rearranged TCR beta genes was amplified from genomic DNA with a multiplex PCR assay. The Illumina HiSeq System was used to sequence the amplified TCR beta libraries as 87-base-pair reads. The authors' analysis ran thus. A later analysis counted 65 million to 90 million unique TCR beta chains across the roughly 700 repertoires, and roughly 11 million of these chains were shared by at least two donors. Raw reads were error-corrected and collapsed into unique sequences with a nearest-neighbor algorithm that merged closely related sequences to remove PCR and sequencing errors. Alignment of CDR3 sequences to IMGT reference sequences was used to assign V, D and J gene segments. For a sequence to be retained, at least a six-nucleotide match to both a V gene segment and a J gene segment was required. Rearrangements were classified as productive when the CDR3 lacked stop codons and remained in frame with V and J, and all other rearrangements were classified as non-productive. CDR3 was defined by IMGT convention, running from the second conserved V-encoded cysteine to the conserved J-encoded phenylalanine. Sequences without an unambiguous match to a single V gene segment were excluded from the earlier analysis of 500 to 700 of the donors. An earlier analysis of some 500 of the donors classified V segments as functional when productive rearrangements were above 56.7% and as segregating when the standard deviation between donors was above 5%. A statistical classification framework was built for diagnosing cytomegalovirus status from the catalog of TCR beta chain sequences. In a later analysis, V and J genes were assigned by comparing TCR nucleotide sequences against IMGT/GENE-DB human TR gene sequences. Using the TCRdist pipeline, a later analysis assigned CDR3 sequences along with most-parsimonious VDJ recombination scenarios. In a later analysis, each TCR beta chain was defined by its CDR3 amino acid sequence together with its V-gene family, and reads without a unique V-gene family were excluded. In a later analysis, some 600 highly shared, low-generation-probability nucleotide sequences were removed to address suspected cross-contamination and a sequencing artifact. In a later analysis, a clonal expansion index for each public chain was calculated from normalized within-repertoire ranks of inferred template counts. In a later analysis, generation probabilities were computed using a VDJ recombination model fitted to out-of-frame rearrangements, and the results were checked against IGoR. In a later analysis, TCR-TCR, TCR-HLA and TCR-CMV co-occurrence was scored with hypergeometric tests, and a repertoire-size bias correction was applied to TCR pairs. To estimate false discovery rates, a later analysis permuted the HLA or CMV assignments 20 times. In a later analysis, co-occurring TCRs were grouped using DBSCAN, and TCRdist sequence similarity was added for clustering within HLA-allele-positive subsets. For co-occurrence clustering, repertoires with fewer than 30,000 or more than 120,000 public chains were excluded, along with five or six repertoires with anomalous nucleotide sharing. In TCRdb, the immuneACCESS table is reduced to in-frame sequences with V and J assigned. These tables do not hold every clone; where another copy was compared, an unresolved V gene accounts for under half, and the others remain unexplained. Clone size and V and J calls were adopted from that table, with D and trimming inferred from the DNA. The sample yields some 180,000 clones; around 70% were counted once. The top ten clonotypes cover approximately 2.9% of the sample.

The cohort was made up of roughly 670 healthy bone marrow donors. At the time of sampling, all cohort members were nominally healthy, though unrecorded immune exposures were likely present. The donor was CMV seronegative and belonged to the group of 350 or so seronegative cohort members. Each donor provided a peripheral blood sample, and peripheral blood mononuclear cells were used for TCR beta sequencing. The Qiagen DNeasy Blood Extraction Kit was used to extract genomic DNA from the blood cell samples. From its cysteine to its phenylalanine, the CDR3 spans 15 amino acids. Only the CDR3 part of the read is kept: 45 bases, read in frame from the first base. The germline V gene (reference sequence) gives CDR1 as SGHKS and CDR2 as YYEKEE. V is pruned by 2 bases and J by 10 bases, leaving 9 bases of the junction without a gene match. Comments on this clone: Which antigen it targets is not known. There are no base qualities to consult, and no much larger clone falls within one base.

The chain is encoded by TRBV5-5 joined to TRBJ1-6; 7 nucleotides in the junction match TRBD1. The specimen sequenced was PBMCs. The source is a male donor in good health and CMV-seronegative. The CDR3 region has the sequence CASSFYDRARSPLHF. The sequenced DNA: TGTGCCAGCAGCTTTTATGACAGGGCAAGGTCACCCCTCCACTTT.